A selection of T cell receptor beta chains follows, all from one sample in a study of blood T cell repertoires in COVID-19. Only in-frame clones appear in the TCRdb table, and some are missing; sequencing was by immunoSEQ multiplex PCR. This table holds approximately 300,000 clones, roughly 86% found once. Sequencing was performed on PBMCs or T cells enriched from blood (not recorded which). The receptors were sampled from a woman aged 25 to 39 who had recovered from COVID-19. The CDR3 runs from the conserved cysteine through the conserved F or W. The D gene is left open where the match is weak. Size tells how often a clone was seen (once, few, many) or the class of an expanded clone, and some rows leave it out.

d_call	v_call	clone_size	j_call	cdr3_aa	cdr3_nt
TRBD2	TRBV20-1	NA	TRBJ2-1	CSASTSGGAYNEQFF	TGCAGTGCTAGTACTAGCGGGGGGGCCTACAATGAGCAGTTCTTC
NA	TRBV12-3/TRBV12-4	few	TRBJ2-2	CASSLSSGELFF	TGTGCCAGCAGCCTTTCTTCCGGGGAGCTGTTTTTT
TRBD1	TRBV7-8	few	TRBJ2-3	CASSGDRAIRTDTQYF	TGTGCCAGCAGCGGGGACAGGGCCATTCGCACAGATACGCAGTATTTT
NA	TRBV4-1	NA	TRBJ2-2	CASSQGKDGLNTGELFF	TGCGCCAGCAGCCAAGGGAAAGACGGACTGAACACCGGGGAGCTGTTTTTT
NA	TRBV18	NA	TRBJ1-3	CASSPRGGVYRSGNTIYF	TGTGCCAGCTCTCCCCGGGGGGGCGTGTACCGCTCTGGAAACACCATATATTTT
NA	TRBV7-2	NA	TRBJ1-2	CASSSRQGRSGYTF	TGTGCCAGCAGCTCCCGGCAGGGGCGTAGTGGCTACACCTTC
NA	TRBV11-3	once	TRBJ2-3	CASSLGIPRGTDTQYF	TGTGCCAGCAGCCTCGGGATCCCCCGGGGGACAGATACGCAGTATTTT
NA	TRBV28	NA	TRBJ1-3	CASSLGGRPSGNTIYF	TGTGCCAGCAGTTTGGGGGGGCGGCCAAGTGGAAACACCATATATTTT
NA	TRBV6-6	few	TRBJ1-5	CASSFRGTQPQHF	TGTGCCAGCAGTTTCCGGGGGACTCAGCCCCAGCATTTT
NA	TRBV6-5	NA	TRBJ1-3	CASSYTRSGNTIYF	TGTGCCAGCTCTTACACCCGCTCTGGAAACACCATATATTTT
TRBD1	TRBV14	NA	TRBJ1-2	CASSQNRDRGYTF	TGTGCCAGCAGCCAAAACCGGGACAGGGGCTACACCTTC
TRBD2	TRBV7-8	NA	TRBJ2-5	CASSLNILGGETQYF	TGTGCCAGCAGCTTAAATATCCTGGGGGGGGAGACCCAGTACTTC
TRBD2	TRBV18	NA	TRBJ2-7	CASSPGLGFHEQYF	TGTGCCAGCTCTCCAGGACTAGGTTTTCACGAGCAGTACTTC
NA	TRBV10-1	NA	TRBJ1-1	CASSGSHSEAFF	TGCGCCAGCAGTGGGAGTCACTCGGAAGCTTTCTTT
NA	TRBV4-1	NA	TRBJ1-1	CASRTGNTEAFF	TGCGCCAGCAGGACAGGTAACACTGAAGCTTTCTTT
TRBD1	TRBV7-9	NA	TRBJ1-1	CASSERQGTLNTEAFF	TGTGCCAGCTCGGAAAGACAGGGCACCTTGAACACTGAAGCTTTCTTT
TRBD1	TRBV11-2	NA	TRBJ1-5	CASSVTGESQPQHF	TGTGCCAGCAGCGTAACAGGGGAGAGCCAGCCCCAGCATTTT
TRBD1	TRBV28	NA	TRBJ1-5	CASSRWGQGAPNQPQHF	TGTGCCAGCAGCCGATGGGGACAGGGGGCACCCAATCAGCCCCAGCATTTT
NA	TRBV6-5	NA	TRBJ1-3	CASSYSSSGNTIYF	TGTGCCAGCAGTTACTCCTCCTCTGGAAACACCATATATTTT
NA	TRBV15	once	TRBJ1-1	CATSRSRNTEAFF	TGTGCCACCAGCAGATCCAGGAACACTGAAGCTTTCTTT
NA	TRBV7-9	once	TRBJ1-2	CAFSSGQGGGYTF	TGTGCCTTTTCCTCTGGGCAGGGTGGTGGCTACACCTTC
NA	TRBV6-2/TRBV6-3	once	TRBJ1-1	CASSSPGLEAFF	TGTGCCAGCAGTTCCCCTGGACTCGAAGCTTTCTTT
NA	TRBV5-4	NA	TRBJ2-2	CASSVTGNTGELFF	TGTGCCAGCAGCGTAACAGGGAACACCGGGGAGCTGTTTTTT
TRBD1	TRBV7-8	NA	TRBJ1-1	CASSLQGQGDTEAFF	TGTGCCAGCAGCTTACAAGGACAGGGGGACACTGAAGCTTTCTTT
TRBD1	TRBV5-4	once	TRBJ1-6	CASSLFGTANSPLHF	TGTGCCAGCAGCCTGTTCGGGACAGCGAATTCACCCCTCCACTTT
NA	TRBV7-2	NA	TRBJ1-2	CASSVTGNYGYTF	TGTGCCAGCAGCGTAACAGGGAACTATGGCTACACCTTC
NA	TRBV10-3	once	TRBJ1-1	CAISDQQVNTEAFF	TGTGCCATCAGTGATCAACAGGTGAACACTGAAGCTTTCTTT
NA	TRBV7-9	NA	TRBJ1-2	CASSSDPRGYTF	TGTGCCAGCAGCTCCGACCCGCGGGGCTACACCTTC
NA	TRBV6-4	NA	TRBJ1-1	CASTESQGSTEAFF	TGTGCCAGCACCGAGTCTCAGGGGAGCACTGAAGCTTTCTTT
NA	TRBV10-3	NA	TRBJ1-1	CAISEHEEGNTEAFF	TGTGCCATCAGTGAGCACGAGGAGGGGAACACTGAAGCTTTCTTT
TRBD1	TRBV6-5	NA	TRBJ2-2	CASRQGAGELFF	TGTGCCAGCAGACAGGGGGCCGGGGAGCTGTTTTTT
TRBD2	TRBV4-2	few	TRBJ2-7	CASSQETRSGAGSEQYF	TGTGCCAGCAGCCAAGAGACCCGGAGCGGGGCCGGAAGCGAGCAGTACTTC
NA	TRBV25-1	NA	TRBJ1-1	CASREVAEAFF	TGTGCCAGCAGAGAGGTTGCTGAAGCTTTCTTT
TRBD1	TRBV13	NA	TRBJ2-2	CASSFGLLWTGTGYTGELFF	TGTGCCAGCAGCTTCGGATTATTATGGACCGGGACAGGGTACACCGGGGAGCTGTTTTTT
NA	TRBV15	NA	TRBJ2-3	CATSRQVPSTDTQYF	TGTGCCACCAGCAGACAGGTCCCTAGCACAGATACGCAGTATTTT
NA	TRBV19	NA	TRBJ1-5	CASMLQGNQPQHF	TGTGCCAGTATGCTCCAGGGCAATCAGCCCCAGCATTTT
TRBD1	TRBV4-2	few	TRBJ1-2	CASSQESDRGYGYTF	TGTGCCAGCAGCCAAGAGTCCGACAGGGGCTATGGCTACACCTTC
NA	TRBV19	NA	TRBJ1-1	CASNLAGMNTEAFF	TGTGCCAGTAACCTTGCAGGGATGAACACTGAAGCTTTCTTT
NA	TRBV28	NA	TRBJ1-2	CASSFKGHFNYGYTF	TGTGCCAGCAGTTTTAAGGGACACTTCAACTATGGCTACACCTTC
NA	TRBV5-5	NA	TRBJ1-1	CASSSSEAFF	TGTGCCAGCAGCTCCTCTGAAGCTTTCTTT
TRBD2	TRBV11-2	NA	TRBJ2-1	CASSPIAGELNNEQFF	TGTGCCAGCAGCCCCATAGCGGGGGAACTCAACAATGAGCAGTTCTTC
NA	TRBV30	NA	TRBJ1-6	CAWSVLRQNSPLHF	TGTGCCTGGAGTGTACTGAGACAGAATTCACCCCTCCACTTT
TRBD2	TRBV3-1/TRBV3-2	NA	TRBJ2-7	CASSPATSGVSEQYF	TGTGCCAGCAGCCCCGCGACTAGCGGGGTGAGCGAGCAGTACTTC
TRBD2	TRBV27	NA	TRBJ2-7	CASSPSGTSASYEQYF	TGTGCCAGCAGTCCATCCGGGACTAGCGCCTCCTACGAGCAGTACTTC
NA	TRBV4-3	once	TRBJ1-5	CASSQDLAEWPQHF	TGCGCCAGCAGCCAAGATTTGGCGGAGTGGCCCCAGCATTTT
NA	TRBV5-4	NA	TRBJ2-3	CASSLAGEGNTQYF	TGTGCCAGCAGCTTGGCAGGCGAGGGAAATACGCAGTATTTT